The clone carrying this T cell receptor beta chain was counted between two and nine times. Antigen specificity is unknown. The sample belongs to a study of T-cell memory formation after mild COVID-19. Study information: Each donor largely had its own TCR clusters. Study outcomes and limitations: Memory cells collected pre-infection included some clones that later responded, suggesting cross-reactive memory joined. Clones that contracted clustered mainly in CM and EM if CD4+ and in EMRA if CD8+.

TCRdb independently ran MiXCR on the 5' RACE reads; one entry per CDR3 protein. This sample has around 200,000 distinct CDR3 sequences, with around a fifth found just once. The V and J ends lost 2 bases and 0 bases respectively, with 11 bases between them. The CDR3 sequence is 15 residues long. From germline, CDR1 is SGHRS and CDR2 YFSETQ. The receptor's source is an adult woman who had mild COVID-19 (a few samples of this study predate the infection). Cell type and time point are not known. The chain carries TRBV5-1 and TRBJ1-2; weak D call: TRBD1 (5 bases). Sequencing input: PBMCs or a T cell subset sorted from them (not recorded which). The CDR3 DNA is TGCGCCAGCAGCTTCGGGACGATAGCTAACTATGGCTACACCTTC. Encoded protein: CASSFGTIANYGYTF.